The entry below describes one TCR beta chain. V dropped 0 bases and J dropped 3; count of bases not matched to a gene: 5. Per germline, CDR1 KGHSH and CDR2 LQKENI. The CDR3 is made up of 15 amino acids. Sequenced by immunoSEQ multiplex PCR; TCRdb stores in-frame clones only, minus some. This sample has 53,000 or so clones, with 90% found just once. The source of the sample is a study of blood T cell repertoires in COVID-19. For the study at large: Researchers got acute and convalescent COVID-19 samples from the United States, Italy and Spain. In each case, the material was cDNA or gDNA derived from T cells, B-cell-depleted T cells, or PBMCs.

The sample was peripheral blood. The rearrangement joins TRBV18 to TRBJ2-7; 7 bases align to TRBD2. The TCR comes from a man in his forties with acute or convalescent COVID-19. CDR3 sequence (DNA): TGTGCCAGCTCACCACCATCTAGCGGAAACTACGAGCAGTACTTC. Translation gives CASSPPSSGNYEQYF.